This T cell receptor (beta chain) was recovered during a study of T cells after yellow fever vaccination. The germline V and J ends were trimmed by 4 bases and 4 bases, with 10 bases remaining between them. The germline CDR1 and CDR2 sequences are SNHLY and FYNNEI. This CDR3 contains 13 residues. MiXCR was run by TCRdb on the 5' RACE reads, yielding one entry per CDR3 protein. The sample has hundreds of thousands of distinct CDR3 sequences, about 12% seen once; the top ten hold 15%. This clonotype appeared many times. Its antigen is currently unknown. The study's findings and limits: Contaminants from the bulk population, in the form of abundant clonotypes, could be found in FACS-sorted repertoires.

This TCR was sampled from a man aged 30 to 45 who received the YFV17D yellow fever vaccine. The sequenced sample was PBMCs, obtained on the day of the yellow fever booster vaccination. The rearrangement joins TRBV2 to TRBJ1-1; TRBD1 might be the D (5 bases). The CDR3 coding sequence is TGTGCCAGCAGTGCCGGGGGAGGCACTGAAGCTTTCTTT. Translating it yields CASSAGGGTEAFF.